This T cell receptor (beta chain) was captured in a study of technical replicates of blood from a handful of donors. This clone was recorded only once. V was clipped by 0 bases and J by 3 bases; unmatched bases: 7. The germline CDR1 and CDR2 sequences are GTSNPN and SVGIG (reference sequence). This CDR3 region has 15 residues. Only in-frame clones appear in the TCRdb table, and some are missing; sequencing was by immunoSEQ multiplex PCR. Of more than 65,000 clones listed, about 97% are singletons. The sequence was obtained from a human donor in good health. V usage is TRBV30 and J usage is TRBJ2-5; 7 bases map to TRBD1. Sequencing used T cells isolated from PBMCs. CDR3 residues: CAWSVIGQAKETQYF. The DNA of the CDR3 is TGTGCCTGGAGTGTAATCGGACAGGCCAAAGAGACCCAGTACTTC. The whole variable domain, filled in from reference TRBV30 and TRBJ2-5, reads SQTIHQWPATLVQPVGSPLSLECTVEGTSNPNLYWYRQAAGRGLQLLFYSVGIGQISSEVPQNLSASRPQDRQFILSSKKLLLSDSGFYLCAWSVIGQAKETQYFGPGTRLLVL.